The 18 T cell receptor beta chains below all came from one sample that was sequenced in a study of vaccination and CD4 T cells after COVID-19 (dated by TCRdb to 2021 to 2024). Libraries were made using PCR. Sequenced on an Illumina iSeq 100. TCR sequencing of DNA from cultured CD4+ T cells used the Oncomine TCR Beta short-read assay at the Johns Hopkins FTIC core. TCRdb took the public reads, trimmed them with fastp at Q25, ran MiXCR for clone calling and kept in-frame beta chains. Rows are combined by CDR3 protein, so each entry shows the most common genes and DNA. This sample holds around 16,000 distinct CDR3 sequences; approximately 50% were observed only once. Clones ranked in the top ten supply approximately 32% of the sample. Their recognized antigens are unknown. The treatment or condition label on this specimen signifies: 10-day PBMC culture with coronavirus spike peptide pools or control peptides (ViraFEST assay).

Material: cultured CD4+ T cells from blood, obtained after SARS-CoV-2 vaccination. Receptors were obtained from a human donor with COVID-19.

This chain connects TRBV7-8 to TRBJ2-7, with D possibly TRBD2 on 6 matching bases. The CDR3 runs 14 residues. Trimming stripped 5 bases from V and 5 bases from J, with 16 bases between. The V gene's germline CDR1 is SGHVS and CDR2 FQNEAQ. CDR3 DNA sequence: TGTGCCAGCAGCCCCGGGACTTTGGGGGACGAGCAGTACTTC. This sequence encodes CASSPGTLGDEQYF.

The chain recombines TRBV5-4 with TRBJ2-3; 11 bases agree with TRBD1. The J segment lost 5 bases and the V segment lost 0 bases, leaving 5 bases of the junction unmatched. CDR1 and CDR2 (germline): SGHNT, YYREEE (reference sequence). This CDR3 region has 16 residues. The CDR3 protein is CASSLAPGQGVDTQYF. The CDR3, as DNA: TGTGCCAGCAGCTTGGCCCCGGGACAGGGGGTAGATACGCAGTATTTT.

The chain carries TRBV10-1 and TRBJ2-3; TRBD2 matches at 8 bases. CDR1 is WNHNN and CDR2 is SYGVQD in the germline V gene (reference sequence). CDR3 length: 16 amino acids. The ends lost 2 bases at V and 3 bases at J; junction bases unmatched: 7. The CDR3 region is CASSESRGGGTDTQYF. Written as DNA, the CDR3 is TGCGCCAGCAGTGAGAGCAGGGGCGGGGGGACAGATACGCAGTATTTT.

The V gene is TRBV6-1, the J gene TRBJ1-3, with D perhaps TRBD1 (6 bases). The CDR3 consists of 13 residues. Germline V gene sequence: CDR1 MNHNS, CDR2 SASEGT. Trimming shortened V by 9 bases and J by 9 bases, and 18 bases separated the two germline ends. The CDR3 nucleotides read TGTGCCAGTTTAGGACAGACGGGGTCCACCATATATTTT. This codes for CASLGQTGSTIYF.

This chain uses TRBV9 with TRBJ2-7; tentatively, D is TRBD1 (6 bases). Trimming pared 3 bases from V and 2 bases from J, leaving 15 bases between. There are 15 residues in the CDR3. Germline loops: CDR1 SGDLS, CDR2 YYNGEE. The CDR3 nucleotides read TGTGCCAGCAGCGGAGAGGGGACAACGACCTACGAGCAGTACTTC. It specifies CASSGEGTTTYEQYF.

The chain couples TRBV20-1 to TRBJ2-7; 7 bases agree with TRBD1. The length of the CDR3 is 12 residues. The V gene's germline CDR1 is DFQATT and CDR2 SNEGSKA (reference sequence). The J segment lost 6 bases and the V segment lost 4 bases, leaving 6 bases of the junction unmatched. The CDR3 reads CSAIVGTAEQYF. The DNA of the CDR3 is TGCAGTGCTATTGTGGGGACAGCCGAGCAGTACTTC.

The chain's CDR3 is CATSRGVETQYF. DNA of the CDR3: TGTGCCACCAGTCGAGGGGTTGAGACCCAGTACTTC. This sequence joins TRBV24-1 and TRBJ2-5, with D possibly called TRBD1 or TRBD2 (5 bases each). The V and J ends lost 6 bases and 5 bases respectively, with 9 bases between them. In germline, CDR1 is KGHDR, CDR2 SFDVKD. The CDR3 extends over 12 amino acids.

This chain connects TRBV7-6 to TRBJ1-4; D gene unclear. Trimming removed 1 base at V and 5 bases at J, with 8 bases between. The CDR3 runs 14 residues. Germline lookup yields CDR1 SGHVS and CDR2 FNYEAQ. The CDR3 bases are TGTGCCAGCAGCTTAGGGTCCGGGAATGAAAAACTGTTTTTT. This gives the protein CASSLGSGNEKLFF.

The chain combines TRBV20-1 with TRBJ2-3; no firm D call. V was shortened by 6 bases and J by 1 base, with 11 bases between the two germline ends. This CDR3 has 13 amino acids. CDR1 and CDR2 (germline): DFQATT, SNEGSKA (reference sequence). CDR3 residues: CSASLSGTDTQYF. For the CDR3, the DNA is TGCAGTGCATCCCTCTCCGGCACAGATACGCAGTATTTT.

The V and J genes are TRBV6-5 and TRBJ2-2, with D possibly being TRBD2 (6 bases). CDR1 MNHEY and CDR2 SVGAGI come from the germline V gene. There are 15 residues in the CDR3. Trimming removed 0 bases at V and 7 bases at J, with 12 bases between. CDR3 DNA: TGTGCCAGCAGTTACTCGATCAGGGAGGTCGGGGAGCTGTTTTTT. It is translated as CASSYSIREVGELFF.

This chain joins TRBV15 and TRBJ1-4; weak D call: TRBD1 (6 bases). From germline, CDR1 is LNHNV and CDR2 YYDKDF (reference sequence). The V end was cut by 8 bases, the J end by 8 bases, with 18 bases between. The CDR3 totals 14 residues. In DNA form, the CDR3 reads TGTGCCACCCTCAGCGGGGGGCCAGGGGAAAAACTGTTTTTT. This gives the protein CATLSGGPGEKLFF.

This clonotype was found once. V usage is TRBV19 and J usage is TRBJ1-3, with a possible D match to TRBD1 (6 bases). The CDR3 spans 14 residues. CDR1 and CDR2 (germline): LNHDA, SQIVND (reference sequence). Deletions cut 8 bases from V and 0 bases from J, with 11 bases between. The DNA of the CDR3 is TGTGCCAGTTGTCAGGGGAGCTCTGGAAACACCATATATTTT. It codes for CASCQGSSGNTIYF. Complete variable domain (other parts from reference TRBV19 and TRBJ1-3): DGGITQSPKYLFRKEGQNVTLSCEQNLNHDAMYWYRQDPGQGLRLIYYSQIVNDFQKGDIAEGYSVSREKKESFPLTVTSAQKNPTAFYLCASCQGSSGNTIYFGEGSWLTVV.

This chain uses TRBV5-1 with TRBJ1-1; no clear D gene. The CDR3 has 13 residues. Germline CDR1 reads SGHRS; CDR2 reads YFSETQ. Trimming pared 5 bases from V and 0 bases from J, leaving 8 bases between. The CDR3 DNA is TGCGCCAGCAGATGGCAGTTGAACACTGAAGCTTTCTTT. Its protein is CASRWQLNTEAFF.

The CDR3 loop is CAISQNRDRNNQPQHF. CDR3 sequence (DNA): TGTGCCATCAGTCAGAACCGGGACAGAAACAATCAGCCCCAGCATTTT. V and J are TRBV10-3 and TRBJ1-5; TRBD1 agrees at 7 bases. Looked up from germline, CDR1 is ENHRY and CDR2 is SYGVKD. Trimming at V came to 5 bases and at J to 3 bases, leaving 10 bases not matched to a gene. The CDR3 is 16 residues long.

This clonotype was counted only a few times. The J gene is TRBJ2-7, the V gene TRBV20-1, with 8 bases identical to TRBD1. CDR3 size: 12 residues. V gave up 6 bases and J gave up 3 bases; unmatched junction bases: 4. Germline V CDR1 and CDR2: DFQATT, SNEGSKA (reference sequence). This CDR3 reads CSANRGDYEQYF. Written as DNA, the CDR3 is TGCAGTGCCAACAGGGGGGACTACGAGCAGTACTTC.

This clonotype was observed a handful of times. J is TRBJ2-6 and V is TRBV11-3, with D perhaps TRBD2 (5 bases). Trimming stripped 7 bases from V and 3 bases from J, with 13 bases between. Germline CDR1 and CDR2: SGHNT and YENEEA. There are 15 residues in the CDR3. The CDR3 is CASTPGGSGANVLTF. CDR3 nucleotide sequence: TGTGCCAGCACCCCCGGAGGCAGTGGGGCCAACGTCCTGACTTTC.

The chain combines TRBV5-1 with TRBJ2-5; 10 bases align to TRBD2. Germline-derived CDR1 and CDR2 are SGHRS and YFSETQ. The ends lost 0 bases at V and 4 bases at J; junction bases unmatched: 0. This CDR3 comprises 14 residues. CDR3 loop: CASSLGTSGETQYF. For the CDR3, the DNA is TGCGCCAGCAGCTTGGGGACTAGCGGAGAGACCCAGTACTTC. The variable domain in full, completed from reference TRBV5-1 and TRBJ2-5, reads KAGVTQTPRYLIKTRGQQVTLSCSPISGHRSVSWYQQTPGQGLQFLFEYFSETQRNKGNFPGRFSGRQFSNSRSEMNVSTLELGDSALYLCASSLGTSGETQYFGPGTRLLVL.

The V gene is TRBV7-2, the J gene TRBJ1-2, with TRBD1 identical over 9 bases. CDR1 SGHTA and CDR2 FQGNSA come from the germline V gene. Losses at the gene ends were 5 bases for V and 4 bases for J; bases not matched to a gene: 11. The length of the CDR3 is 16 residues. The CDR3 reads CASSTTGTGRIYGYTF. The CDR3, as DNA: TGTGCCAGCAGCACTACCGGGACAGGGAGGATCTATGGCTACACCTTC.